This TCR beta chain comes out of a study of cytomegalovirus exposure and HLA in healthy donors. Study-level findings and limits: With later analysis, a missense DCLRE1C variant became linked to TCR beta V- and J-gene trimming. According to an earlier analysis, most TCR beta V segments yielded productive rearrangements about 87% or about 30% of the time.

Concerning this clone: Its antigen remains unidentified.

Amplification used 60 Vbeta primers and 13 Jbeta primers. Clones were sequenced by immunoSEQ multiplex PCR, and TCRdb holds only the in-frame ones, with some missing. The repertoire has roughly 150,000 clones, around 80% of them found once; the top ten carry approximately 15%. V lost 3 bases, J lost 0 bases, and 12 bases lay in between. Germline CDR1 is LNHDA and CDR2 is SQIVND (reference sequence). The CDR3 has 15 residues. The genes are TRBV19 and TRBJ2-7; D is possibly TRBD1 (6 bases). This TCR was sampled from a middle-aged woman in good health and CMV-seronegative. Sequences were obtained from PBMCs. The CDR3 protein is CASSIRWTASYEQYF. The CDR3 bases are TGTGCCAGTAGTATTAGATGGACAGCCTCCTACGAGCAGTACTTC.